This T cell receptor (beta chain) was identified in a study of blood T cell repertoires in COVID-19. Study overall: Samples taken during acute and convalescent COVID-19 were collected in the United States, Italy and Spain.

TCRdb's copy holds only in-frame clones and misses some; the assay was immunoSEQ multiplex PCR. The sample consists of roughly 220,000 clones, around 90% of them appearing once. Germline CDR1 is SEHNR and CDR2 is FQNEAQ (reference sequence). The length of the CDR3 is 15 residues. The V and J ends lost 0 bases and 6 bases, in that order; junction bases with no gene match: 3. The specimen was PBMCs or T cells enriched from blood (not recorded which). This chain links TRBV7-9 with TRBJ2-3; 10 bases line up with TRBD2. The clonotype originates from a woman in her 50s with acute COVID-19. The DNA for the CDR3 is TGTGCCAGCAGCTTAGCGCTGACTAGCGGGGATACGCAGTATTTT. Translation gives CASSLALTSGDTQYF.